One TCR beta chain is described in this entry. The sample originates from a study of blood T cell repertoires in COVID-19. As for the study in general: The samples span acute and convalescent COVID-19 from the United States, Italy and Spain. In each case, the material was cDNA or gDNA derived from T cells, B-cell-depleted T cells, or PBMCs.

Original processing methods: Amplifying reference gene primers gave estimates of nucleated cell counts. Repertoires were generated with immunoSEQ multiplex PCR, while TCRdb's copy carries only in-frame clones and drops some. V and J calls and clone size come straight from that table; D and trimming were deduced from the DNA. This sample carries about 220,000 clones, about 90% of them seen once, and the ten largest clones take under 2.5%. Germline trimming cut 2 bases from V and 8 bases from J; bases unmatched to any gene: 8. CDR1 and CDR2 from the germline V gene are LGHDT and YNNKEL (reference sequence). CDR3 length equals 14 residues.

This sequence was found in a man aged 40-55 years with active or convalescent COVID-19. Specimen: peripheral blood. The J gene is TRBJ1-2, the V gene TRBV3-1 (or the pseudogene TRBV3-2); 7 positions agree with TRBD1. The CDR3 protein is CASSQSYRGQGYTF. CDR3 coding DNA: TGTGCCAGCAGCCAATCATACAGGGGACAAGGCTACACCTTC.